Below are 23 T cell receptor beta chains sequenced from a single sample in a study of shared clonotypes between healthy human individuals. TCRdb keeps only in-frame clones here, not all; method: immunoSEQ multiplex PCR. The sample consists of approximately 2,000,000 clones, 93% of them appearing once. Terminally differentiated effector memory CD45RA+ cells were excluded by CCR7 positive selection of CD45RO-negative cells. Sequencing input: naive CD8+ T cells from PBMCs. The receptor set was obtained from a man aged 18 to 30 in good health. Some clones in this sample may be carry-over from other donors' samples.

Notes on this clone: Other nucleotide sequences in the sample specify the same CDR3. The chain has TRBV7-9 and TRBJ2-1, with D perhaps TRBD2 (6 bases). Trimming left V 3 bases short and J 7 bases short, with 10 bases between. Germline-derived CDR1 and CDR2 are SEHNR and FQNEAQ (reference sequence). This CDR3 is 13 amino acids long. The CDR3 sequence is CASSFGTRNEQFF. For the CDR3, the DNA is TGTGCCAGCAGCTTCGGGACTCGTAATGAGCAGTTCTTC.

The rearrangement links TRBV6-5 to TRBJ2-5; D is possibly TRBD1 (5 bases). CDR1 is MNHEY and CDR2 is SVGAGI in the germline V gene. V dropped 3 bases and J dropped 2 bases, with 13 bases sitting between them. The CDR3 consists of 15 residues. The CDR3 protein is CASSYYSGKQETQYF. The CDR3 region has the DNA TGTGCCAGCAGTTATTATTCAGGGAAACAAGAGACCCAGTACTTC.

Regarding this clone: Additional DNA sequences in this sample encode the identical CDR3. The V gene is TRBV27, the J gene TRBJ1-5; D call uncertain. Germline V gene lookup returns CDR1 MNHEY and CDR2 SMNVEV (reference sequence). This CDR3 contains 13 residues. Trimming cost V 2 bases and J 4 bases, with 6 bases left between them. Written as DNA, the CDR3 is TGTGCCAGCAGTTTAATGGGTAATCAGCCCCAGCATTTT. Translation gives CASSLMGNQPQHF.

V is TRBV7-2 and J is TRBJ2-2, with D maybe TRBD2 (6 bases). The CDR3 has 17 amino acids. From germline, CDR1 is SGHTA and CDR2 FQGNSA. Trimming stripped 1 base from V and 1 base from J, with 13 bases between. DNA of the CDR3: TGTGCCAGCAGCTTAGTGCTAGCGCGAAAGAACACCGGGGAGCTGTTTTTT. Protein: CASSLVLARKNTGELFF.

In the case of this clone: The sample holds other DNA sequences that translate to the same CDR3. CDR3 protein: CASSPPGTSYEQYF. CDR3 sequence (DNA): TGTGCCAGCAGCCCCCCGGGGACTAGCTACGAGCAGTACTTC. This sequence joins TRBV7-9 and TRBJ2-7, with 8 bases aligning to TRBD2. This CDR3 spans 14 amino acids. V was pared by 5 bases and J by 3 bases, with 6 bases of the junction left unmatched. Per the germline V gene, CDR1 is SEHNR and CDR2 is FQNEAQ (reference sequence). The variable domain in full, completed from reference TRBV7-9 and TRBJ2-7, reads DTGVSQNPRHKITKRGQNVTFRCDPISEHNRLYWYRQTLGQGPEFLTYFQNEAQLEKSRLLSDRFSAERPKGSFSTLEIQRTEQGDSAMYLCASSPPGTSYEQYFGPGTRLTVT.

V is TRBV7-8 and J is TRBJ2-1, with 8 nucleotides matching TRBD1. Per germline, CDR1 SGHVS and CDR2 FQNEAQ. The CDR3 sequence is 15 residues long. The V segment lost 2 bases and the J segment 4 bases; nucleotides outside the gene matches: 4. CDR3 in DNA: TGTGCCAGCAGCTTACATGGGGACAGGTACAATGAGCAGTTCTTC. Translation gives CASSLHGDRYNEQFF.

The V call is TRBV6-6, the J call TRBJ2-1, with a weak D call TRBD2 (6 bases). Trimming cost V 4 bases and J 6 bases, with 13 bases left between them. Looked up from germline, CDR1 is MNHNY and CDR2 is SVGAGI (reference sequence). This CDR3 spans 14 amino acids. CDR3 protein: CASSSGLYSNEQFF. Written as DNA, the CDR3 is TGTGCCAGCAGTTCGGGACTCTATAGCAATGAGCAGTTCTTC.

This clone was seen once. The chain recombines TRBV19 with TRBJ2-3, with no clear D. The CDR3 has 15 amino acids. Germline V lookup: CDR1 LNHDA, CDR2 SQIVND (reference sequence). With 1 base removed from V and 0 bases from J, the gap between germline ends came to 8 bases. For the CDR3, the DNA is TGTGCCAGTAGTATAGTTCCGGAGAGCACAGATACGCAGTATTTT. This gives the protein CASSIVPESTDTQYF.

This clone was counted a single time. The gene calls are TRBV9 and TRBJ2-2; no definite D call. The germline V gene encodes CDR1 SGDLS and CDR2 YYNGEE. The CDR3 extends over 12 amino acids. The V end was cut by 0 bases, the J end by 7 bases, with 4 bases between. The CDR3 protein is CASSVDGGELFF. As DNA, the CDR3 is TGTGCCAGCAGCGTAGACGGCGGGGAGCTGTTTTTT.

V gene TRBV19 combines with J gene TRBJ2-4; D may be TRBD2 (6 bases). This CDR3 contains 15 residues. V dropped 3 bases and J dropped 7 bases, with 16 bases sitting between them. Germline-derived CDR1 and CDR2 are LNHDA and SQIVND (reference sequence). The CDR3 DNA reads as TGTGCCAGTAGTATTCTGGGGAACAGCGGGAACATTCAGTACTTC. Translated, it gives CASSILGNSGNIQYF.

The chain has TRBV28 and TRBJ2-5; 7 nucleotides align to TRBD2. Germline CDR1 and CDR2: MDHEN and SYDVKM. V shed 3 bases and J 5 bases; nucleotides not matched to a gene: 6. The CDR3 runs to 14 residues. CDR3 in DNA: TGTGCCAGCAGTTTCGCGGGAGATGCGGAGACCCAGTACTTC. Translated: CASSFAGDAETQYF.

Concerning this clone: Other DNA sequences in the sample encode the same CDR3. The rearrangement links TRBV29-1 to TRBJ2-7; the D is unclear. With 0 bases removed from V and 4 bases from J, the gap between germline ends came to 7 bases. The CDR3 length is 12 residues. Germline CDR1 reads SQVTM; CDR2 reads ANQGSEA. CDR3 sequence reads: CSVEDPGYEQYF. The CDR3 DNA reads as TGCAGCGTTGAAGATCCCGGGTACGAGCAGTACTTC.

Only one count was recorded for this clone. This chain uses TRBV14 with TRBJ1-2; D may be TRBD1 (6 bases). CDR3 length equals 15 residues. Trimming shortened V by 0 bases and J by 7 bases, and 15 bases separated the two germline ends. Germline V gene lookup returns CDR1 SGHDN and CDR2 FVKESK. The CDR3 DNA reads as TGTGCCAGCAGCCAAGATCTCGGGGGGCGCGGTGGCTACACCTTC. Translation gives CASSQDLGGRGGYTF.

This clone was seen a single time. The CDR3 sequence: CASSGGAKNIQYF. CDR3 sequence (DNA): TGTGCCAGCAGCGGGGGAGCCAAAAACATTCAGTACTTC. V usage is TRBV2 and J usage is TRBJ2-4; tentative D call: TRBD2 (6 bases). CDR1 is SNHLY and CDR2 is FYNNEI in the germline V gene. CDR3 length: 13 residues. V was pared by 6 bases and J by 0 bases, with 6 bases between. Together with reference TRBV2 and TRBJ2-4, the CDR3 gives the full variable domain: EPEVTQTPSHQVTQMGQEVILRCVPISNHLYFYWYRQILGQKVEFLVSFYNNEISEKSEIFDDQFSVERPDGSNFTLKIRSTKLEDSAMYFCASSGGAKNIQYFGAGTRLSVL.

The chain carries TRBV4-1 and TRBJ1-1, with a weak D call TRBD1 (5 bases). CDR1 and CDR2 from the germline V gene are MGHRA and YSYEKL. The CDR3 has 16 amino acids. Trimming took off 1 base at V and 6 bases at J, with 18 bases between the two ends. As DNA, the CDR3 is TGCGCCAGCAGCCAAGCCGAATGGGAGGGGATCGCTGAAGCTTTCTTT. Its translation: CASSQAEWEGIAEAFF.

V is TRBV5-1 and J is TRBJ1-1; 7 nucleotides align to TRBD1. CDR3 length: 16 residues. The V segment lost 4 bases and the J segment 3 bases; nucleotides outside the gene matches: 12. Germline lookup yields CDR1 SGHRS and CDR2 YFSETQ. CDR3 nucleotide sequence: TGCGCCAGCAGCCCTAGAGCGACAGGGATGTACACTGAAGCTTTCTTT. This gives the protein CASSPRATGMYTEAFF.

The V gene is TRBV7-9, the J gene TRBJ1-2, with D unclear. The V gene lost 6 bases and the J gene lost 1 base, with 12 bases spanning the gap. Germline CDR1 reads SEHNR; CDR2 reads FQNEAQ (reference sequence). CDR3 length: 14 residues. The CDR3 DNA follows: TGTGCCAGCAGTCGTAGGACGGATAACTATGGCTACACCTTC. It translates to CASSRRTDNYGYTF.

This clone was seen only once. The V gene is TRBV2, the J gene TRBJ2-7, with D perhaps being TRBD1 or TRBD2 (5 bases each). V was clipped by 1 base and J by 3 bases, with 13 bases between them. CDR1 is SNHLY and CDR2 is FYNNEI in the germline V gene. The CDR3 runs 15 residues. Here the CDR3 DNA reads TGTGCCAGCAGTGAAGGGCAGGGAGTGAACTACGAGCAGTACTTC. As protein: CASSEGQGVNYEQYF.

The chain recombines TRBV9 with TRBJ2-3; 8 nucleotides match TRBD2. The CDR3 is 15 amino acids. V dropped 4 bases and J dropped 3; count of bases not matched to a gene: 7. The germline CDR1 and CDR2 sequences are SGDLS and YYNGEE. The DNA of the CDR3 is TGTGCCAGCAGCTCACGGGGACTAGGGACAGATACGCAGTATTTT. Its translation is CASSSRGLGTDTQYF.

V usage is TRBV23-1 and J usage is TRBJ1-1; TRBD1 might be the D (5 bases). TRBV23-1 qualifies as an ORF whose function is uncertain. The CDR3 spans 17 residues. V shed 8 bases and J shed 0 bases, with 22 bases lying between them. CDR3 sequence reads: CASRGRGADNMNTEAFF. CDR3 DNA sequence: TGCGCCAGCCGAGGACGCGGGGCGGATAACATGAACACTGAAGCTTTCTTT.

This clone was recorded once. The chain carries TRBV5-5 and TRBJ1-3; 10 bases map to TRBD1. CDR1 and CDR2 (germline): SGHKS, YYEKEE (reference sequence). The junction had 2 bases not matched to a gene; V was cut back by 0 bases and J by 2 bases. This CDR3 has 16 amino acids. CDR3 DNA sequence: TGTGCCAGCAGCTTGGACGACAGGGGGCCTGGAAACACCATATATTTT. Translation gives CASSLDDRGPGNTIYF.

The chain combines TRBV4-2 with TRBJ1-2, with TRBD1 as a possible D gene (5 bases). Germline V CDR1 and CDR2: LGHNA, YNFKEQ. The V end lost 4 bases, the J end lost 5 bases, and 17 bases lay between the germline ends. The CDR3 spans 15 residues. CDR3 in DNA: TGTGCCAGCAGCCCCGGTCGACAGAACATTTATGGCTACACCTTC. Translated: CASSPGRQNIYGYTF.

The genes are TRBV5-1 and TRBJ2-3; 9 positions agree with TRBD1. V dropped 3 bases and J dropped 0; count of bases not matched to a gene: 5. Per germline, CDR1 SGHRS and CDR2 YFSETQ. The CDR3 is made up of 16 amino acids. As DNA, the CDR3 is TGCGCCAGCAGCTGGATGGGACAGGGTAGCACAGATACGCAGTATTTT. Protein sequence: CASSWMGQGSTDTQYF.